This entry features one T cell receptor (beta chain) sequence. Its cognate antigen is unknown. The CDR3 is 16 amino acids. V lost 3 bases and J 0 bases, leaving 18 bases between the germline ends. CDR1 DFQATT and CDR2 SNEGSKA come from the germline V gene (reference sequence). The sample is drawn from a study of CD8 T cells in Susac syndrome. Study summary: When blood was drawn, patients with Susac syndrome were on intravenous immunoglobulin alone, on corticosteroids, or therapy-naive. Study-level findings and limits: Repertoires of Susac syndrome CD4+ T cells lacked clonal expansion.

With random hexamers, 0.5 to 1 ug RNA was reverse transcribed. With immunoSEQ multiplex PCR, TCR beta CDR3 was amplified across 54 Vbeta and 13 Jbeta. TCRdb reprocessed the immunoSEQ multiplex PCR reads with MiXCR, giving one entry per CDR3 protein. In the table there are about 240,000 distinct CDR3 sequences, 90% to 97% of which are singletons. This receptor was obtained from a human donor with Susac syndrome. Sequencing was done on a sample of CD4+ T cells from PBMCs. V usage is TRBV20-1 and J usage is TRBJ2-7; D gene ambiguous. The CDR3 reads CSARVLKTRSSYEQYF. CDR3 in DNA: TGCAGTGCTAGGGTTTTAAAGACCCGAAGCTCCTACGAGCAGTACTTC.